The entry that follows covers one T cell receptor beta chain sequence. Data came from immunoSEQ multiplex PCR; TCRdb stores just in-frame clones and leaves some out. The sample holds 45,000 or so clones, about nine tenths seen once. These data are taken from a study of T cell changes during pregnancy in multiple sclerosis. The ends lost 6 bases at V and 3 bases at J; junction bases unmatched: 10. There are 15 residues in the CDR3. Germline CDR1 reads SNHLY; CDR2 reads FYNNEI. This TCR derives from a female donor with multiple sclerosis, enrolled in a pregnancy study. Sequencing was performed on CD8+ T cells from peripheral blood mononuclear cells, taken after pregnancy. This sequence joins TRBV2 and TRBJ2-7; 8 bases fit TRBD2. DNA of the CDR3: TGTGCCAGCAGGAGGGTACTAGCGGACGACTACGAGCAGTACTTC. Translating gives CASRRVLADDYEQYF.